This T cell receptor (beta chain) was identified in a study of vaccination and CD4 T cells after COVID-19. Study as a whole: Once diagnosed, patients had post-COVID samples drawn a median roughly 97 days later (range 35 to 161). Overlapping spike peptides from SARS-CoV-2, HCoV-NL63, HCoV-OC43 and HCoV-229E served to stimulate the cells. Study-level points and caveats: Relatively few convalescent patients were studied, without early post-infection timepoints.

As regards this clonotype: The antigen is unknown.

Documented treatment: approximately 11-day PBMC culture with coronavirus spike peptide pools or control peptides (ViraFEST assay). The ViraFEST method relied on peptide pools to expand antigen-specific T cells, followed by TCR sequencing. The Oncomine TCR Beta short-read assay was applied to DNA of cultured CD4+ T cells. TCRdb analysed the PCR reads with MiXCR anew, one entry per CDR3 protein. Seen here are 13,000 or so distinct CDR3 sequences, 50% to 65% observed once, and the top ten hold around 12%. This CDR3 region has 14 residues. V shed 6 bases and J shed 6 bases, with 12 bases lying between them.

The J gene is TRBJ1-6, the V gene TRBV12-3 or TRBV12-4, with D possibly being TRBD1 (5 bases). The sequenced material came from CD4+ T cells from blood, cultured in vitro. The origin of this receptor is a human donor who had recovered from COVID-19. The CDR3 bases are TGTGCCAGCAGCTCGGGACGGACTAATTCACCCCTCCACTTT. Encoded protein: CASSSGRTNSPLHF.